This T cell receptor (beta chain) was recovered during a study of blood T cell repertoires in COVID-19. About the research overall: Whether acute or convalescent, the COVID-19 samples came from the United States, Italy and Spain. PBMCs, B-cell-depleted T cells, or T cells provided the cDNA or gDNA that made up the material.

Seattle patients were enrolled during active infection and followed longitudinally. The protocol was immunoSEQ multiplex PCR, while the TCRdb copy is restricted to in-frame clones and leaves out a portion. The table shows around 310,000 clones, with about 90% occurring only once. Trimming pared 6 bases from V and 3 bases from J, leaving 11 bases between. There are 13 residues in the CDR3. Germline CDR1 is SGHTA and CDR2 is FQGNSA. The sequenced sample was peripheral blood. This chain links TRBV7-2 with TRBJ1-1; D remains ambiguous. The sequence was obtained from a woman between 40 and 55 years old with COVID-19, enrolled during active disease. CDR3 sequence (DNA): TGTGCCAGCAGTTGGAATCGGGACACTGAAGCTTTCTTT. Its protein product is CASSWNRDTEAFF. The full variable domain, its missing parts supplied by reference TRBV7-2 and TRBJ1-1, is GAGVSQSPSNKVTEKGKDVELRCDPISGHTALYWYRQSLGQGLEFLIYFQGNSAPDKSGLPSDRFSAERTGGSVSTLTIQRTQQEDSAVYLCASSWNRDTEAFFGQGTRLTVV.